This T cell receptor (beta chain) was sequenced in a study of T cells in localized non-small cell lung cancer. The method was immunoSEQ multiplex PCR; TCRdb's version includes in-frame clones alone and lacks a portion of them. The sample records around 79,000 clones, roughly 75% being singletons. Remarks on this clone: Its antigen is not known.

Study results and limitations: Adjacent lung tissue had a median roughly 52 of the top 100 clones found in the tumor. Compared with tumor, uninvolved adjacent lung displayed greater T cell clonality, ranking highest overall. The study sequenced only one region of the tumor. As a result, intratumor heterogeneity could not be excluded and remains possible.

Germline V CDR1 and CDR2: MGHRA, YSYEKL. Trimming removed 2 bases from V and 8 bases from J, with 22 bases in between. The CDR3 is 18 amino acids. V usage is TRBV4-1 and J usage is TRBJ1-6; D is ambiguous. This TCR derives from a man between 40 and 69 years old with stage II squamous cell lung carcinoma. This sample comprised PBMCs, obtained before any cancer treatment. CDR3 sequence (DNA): TGCGCCAGCAGCCAATTAGACTTCTTTACAAGGAGCCATTCACCCCTCCACTTT. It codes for CASSQLDFFTRSHSPLHF.